The 32 T cell receptor beta chains below all came from one sample that was sequenced in a study of blood T cells in healthy people across ages. A J-beta primer mix and a sample-barcoded 5' primer were used in a second PCR of about 7 to 12 cycles. TCRdb used MiXCR to reprocess the 5' RACE reads, holding one entry per CDR3 protein. This sample has about 680,000 distinct CDR3 sequences; approximately 49% occur once, and the top ten carry 30% to 35%. Sequenced sample: blood. The receptors here all came from a woman aged 60-75 years in good health.

This clonotype has just one count. This chain uses TRBV5-1 with TRBJ2-5; D is uncertain. Trimming left V 2 bases short and J 1 base short, with 12 bases between. Germline V gene lookup returns CDR1 SGHRS and CDR2 YFSETQ. The CDR3 consists of 15 residues. The CDR3 coding sequence is TGCGCCAGCAGCTTTGGCCCGTTGGGCCAAGAGACCCAGTACTTC. It codes for CASSFGPLGQETQYF.

The chain combines TRBV9 with TRBJ2-4, with D possibly being TRBD2 (5 bases). The ends were cut back, 0 bases at V and 5 bases at J, with 12 bases in the middle. The CDR3 is made up of 15 amino acids. The germline V gene encodes CDR1 SGDLS and CDR2 YYNGEE. This CDR3 is CASSVAWGVENIQYF. CDR3 DNA: TGTGCCAGCAGCGTAGCGTGGGGAGTGGAAAACATTCAGTACTTC.

This clonotype has more than one count but fewer than ten. J is TRBJ2-3 and V is TRBV4-1, with 8 bases that match TRBD2. CDR1 and CDR2 from the germline V gene are MGHRA and YSYEKL. This CDR3 contains 17 residues. J was trimmed by 2 bases and V by 1 base; bases with no gene match: 8. The CDR3: CASSQGPTSGYTDTQYF. In nucleotides, the CDR3 is TGCGCCAGCAGCCAAGGCCCTACTAGCGGATACACAGATACGCAGTATTTT.

This clonotype was seen once. CDR3 bases: TGTGCCAGCAGCGCGGGACTCCATAACACCCAGTACTTC. Translation gives CASSAGLHNTQYF. This chain connects TRBV9 to TRBJ2-5; tentative D call: TRBD2 (6 bases). The CDR3 is made up of 13 amino acids. Trimming took off 3 bases at V and 8 bases at J, with 14 bases between the two ends. Germline-derived CDR1 and CDR2 are SGDLS and YYNGEE.

This chain connects TRBV20-1 to TRBJ2-3, with D perhaps TRBD2 (6 bases). The CDR3 contains 13 residues. CDR1 and CDR2 from the germline V gene are DFQATT and SNEGSKA (reference sequence). The V end was cut by 7 bases, the J end by 5 bases, with 16 bases between. CDR3 nucleotides: TGCAGTGAGGCGGGGCAAGAGGGAGATACGCAGTATTTT. Protein product: CSEAGQEGDTQYF.

This clonotype came up a few times. The chain employs TRBV9 and TRBJ2-5; D perhaps matches TRBD1 (6 bases). Germline lookup yields CDR1 SGDLS and CDR2 YYNGEE. CDR3 length: 17 amino acids. With 4 bases removed from V and 2 bases from J, the gap between germline ends came to 21 bases. CDR3 coding DNA: TGTGCCAGCAGCTTTCTTGAGGAGGTGACAGGACAAGAGACCCAGTACTTC. The encoded protein is CASSFLEEVTGQETQYF.

The chain combines TRBV18 with TRBJ2-1; 8 nucleotides agree with TRBD1. CDR1 KGHSH and CDR2 LQKENI come from the germline V gene. V was pared by 5 bases and J by 9 bases, with 15 bases of the junction left unmatched. This CDR3 has 16 residues. The CDR3 DNA is TGTGCCAGCTCATCGGACGGACAGGGTTATGGTAGTGAGCAGTTCTTC. Translating gives CASSSDGQGYGSEQFF.

CDR3 coding DNA: TGTGCCAGCAGCGGAGCTAGAGGGGATCAGCCCCAGCATTTT. This codes for CASSGARGDQPQHF. This chain joins TRBV6-2 or TRBV6-3 and TRBJ1-5, with D perhaps matching TRBD1 (5 bases). V gave up 6 bases and J gave up 5 bases, with 14 bases separating them. The CDR3 has 14 residues. Germline V CDR1 and CDR2: MNHEY, SVGEGT.

This clonotype was detected a few times. This chain connects TRBV6-5 to TRBJ2-5; 11 bases align to TRBD1. This CDR3 is built from 15 residues. The germline V gene has CDR1 MNHEY and CDR2 SVGAGI. The J segment lost 4 bases and the V segment lost 6 bases, leaving 7 bases of the junction unmatched. The CDR3 sequence: CASRRTGGAGETQYF. CDR3 nucleotide sequence: TGTGCCAGCAGGCGGACAGGGGGCGCGGGAGAGACCCAGTACTTC.

V gene TRBV29-1 combines with J gene TRBJ2-6; maybe TRBD2 (7 bases). Germline assignment: CDR1 SQVTM and CDR2 ANQGSEA. CDR3 length equals 16 residues. Trimming stripped 4 bases from V and 0 bases from J, with 13 bases between. CDR3: CSVAGGAHSGANVLTF. For the CDR3, the DNA is TGCAGCGTTGCGGGGGGCGCCCACTCTGGGGCCAACGTCCTGACTTTC.

The rearrangement joins TRBV7-9 to TRBJ2-7; 12 nucleotides line up with TRBD2. This CDR3 is built from 16 residues. Unmatched junction bases numbered 6, after V lost 4 bases and J lost 2 bases. Germline assignment: CDR1 SEHNR and CDR2 FQNEAQ (reference sequence). CDR3 region: CASSSTRTSGTYEQYF. The CDR3 DNA follows: TGTGCCAGCAGCTCAACCAGGACTAGCGGGACCTACGAGCAGTACTTC. The variable domain in full, completed from reference TRBV7-9 and TRBJ2-7, reads DTGVSQNPRHKITKRGQNVTFRCDPISEHNRLYWYRQTLGQGPEFLTYFQNEAQLEKSRLLSDRFSAERPKGSFSTLEIQRTEQGDSAMYLCASSSTRTSGTYEQYFGPGTRLTVT.

V and J are TRBV2 and TRBJ2-3; 9 bases fit TRBD2. The junction had 8 bases not matched to a gene; V was cut back by 4 bases and J by 6 bases. The CDR3 covers 15 residues. From germline, CDR1 is SNHLY and CDR2 FYNNEI. The CDR3 reads CASSVSGSPTDTQYF. CDR3 bases: TGTGCCAGCAGTGTTAGCGGGAGCCCCACGGATACGCAGTATTTT.

A single count supports this clonotype. The genes are TRBV20-1 and TRBJ2-3; D might be TRBD2 (6 bases). Germline V gives CDR1 DFQATT, CDR2 SNEGSKA (reference sequence). There are 15 residues in the CDR3. Trimming stripped 2 bases from V and 1 base from J, with 13 bases between. CDR3 DNA: TGCAGTGCTAGATGGAGGGGACGTGGCACAGATACGCAGTATTTT. Translated: CSARWRGRGTDTQYF.

On this clonotype: A much larger clonotype is one base distant, so this may be a read error. V gene TRBV9 combines with J gene TRBJ2-1; the D gene is possibly TRBD2 (6 bases). The DNA end is a closer match to TRBJ2-7, so the J assignment may be wrong. This CDR3 is 16 amino acids long. Germline V gene data show CDR1 as SGDLS and CDR2 as YYNGEE. The CDR3: CASSVAVQGLYNEQYF. CDR3 nucleotide sequence: TGTGCCAGCAGCGTAGCAGTGCAGGGACTTTACAATGAGCAGTACTTC.

Note on this clonotype: Relative to the germline gene, one junction end is altered; a read error may explain this. The chain uses TRBV7-9 and TRBJ1-5, with D perhaps TRBD1 (5 bases). The CDR3 spans 15 residues. The germline V gene has CDR1 SEHNR and CDR2 FQNEAQ (reference sequence). This chain's CDR3 is CASSLDQGANQPPHF. CDR3 coding DNA: TGTGCCAGCAGCTTAGATCAGGGCGCCAATCAGCCCCCGCATTTT.

The chain carries TRBV10-3 and TRBJ2-3; D remains ambiguous. This CDR3 is built from 14 residues. Germline lookup yields CDR1 ENHRY and CDR2 SYGVKD. V lost 8 bases and J lost 0, with 12 bases in between. The CDR3 protein is CAIRGEPSTDTQYF. The CDR3 DNA sequence: TGTGCCATCCGCGGTGAGCCTAGCACAGATACGCAGTATTTT.

The chain is built from TRBV18 and TRBJ2-7; 10 bases fit TRBD2. In germline, CDR1 is KGHSH, CDR2 LQKENI. J was trimmed by 5 bases and V by 4 bases; bases with no gene match: 5. This CDR3 is built from 14 residues. This CDR3 reads CASSLLAGKDEQYF. Here the CDR3 DNA reads TGTGCCAGCTCACTACTAGCGGGAAAGGACGAGCAGTACTTC.

Concerning this clonotype: One junction end does not reproduce the germline sequence, and a read error may be involved. The chain is built from TRBV14 and TRBJ2-7; D not resolved. The DNA end is a closer match to TRBJ2-5, so the J assignment may be wrong. The CDR3 extends over 17 amino acids. CDR1 is SGHDN and CDR2 is FVKESK in the germline V gene. Here the CDR3 reads CTSSQGFSRTLWETQYF. The CDR3 bases are TGTACCAGCAGCCAAGGATTTAGCAGGACCCTCTGGGAGACCCAGTACTTC.

This clonotype showed up just a few times. The chain's CDR3 is CASGAIGRVGTDTQYF. CDR3 DNA sequence: TGTGCCAGCGGCGCCATAGGGCGCGTAGGCACAGATACGCAGTATTTT. The V and J genes are TRBV11-1 and TRBJ2-3; D is ambiguous. CDR3 length equals 16 residues. Trimming took 8 bases from V and 1 from J, leaving 19 bases between them. The germline gives CDR1 SGHAT, CDR2 FQDESV (reference sequence). Based on the CDR3 plus reference TRBV11-1 and TRBJ2-3, the full variable domain is EAEVAQSPRYKITEKSQAVAFWCDPISGHATLYWYRQILGQGPELLVQFQDESVVDDSQLPKDRFSAERLKGVDSTLKIQPAELGDSAMYLCASGAIGRVGTDTQYFGPGTRLTVL.

On this clonotype itself: Relative to the germline gene, one junction end is altered; a read error may explain this. The chain couples TRBV7-9 to TRBJ2-7, with D unclear. The CDR3 totals 14 residues. Germline assignment: CDR1 SEHNR and CDR2 FQNEAQ (reference sequence). CDR3 residues: CASSYNDISYQQYF. CDR3 sequence (DNA): TGTGCCAGCAGCTATAACGACATCTCCTACCAGCAGTACTTC.

A word on this clonotype: A much more abundant neighbour one base away suggests this may be a read error. V gene TRBV7-2 combines with J gene TRBJ2-2; a weak D match, TRBD1 (5 bases). Germline assignment: CDR1 SGHTA and CDR2 FQGNSA. Trimming pared 5 bases from V and 0 bases from J, leaving 16 bases between. This CDR3 contains 17 residues. CDR3 DNA sequence: TGTGCCAGCAGCATCCCCAAGACAGACTCGAACACCGGGGAGCTGTTTTTT. Translation: CASSIPKTDSNTGELFF.

This clonotype was counted a few times. The chain carries TRBV20-1 and TRBJ1-5; possibly TRBD1 for D (5 bases). The CDR3 sequence is 15 residues long. The ends were cut back, 2 bases at V and 9 bases at J, with 20 bases in the middle. The V gene's germline CDR1 is DFQATT and CDR2 SNEGSKA (reference sequence). CDR3 sequence (DNA): TGCAGTGCTAGACCTCCGGGACCCCTCGTGGGGCCCCAGCATTTT. Translating it yields CSARPPGPLVGPQHF.

V usage is TRBV29-1 and J usage is TRBJ2-7, with TRBD1 identical over 8 bases. V shed 3 bases, J shed 4 bases, and the junction held 8 bases outside the gene matches. The length of the CDR3 is 14 residues. The germline gives CDR1 SQVTM, CDR2 ANQGSEA. The CDR3 DNA reads TGCAGCGTTGATGGGGCAGGGGGCTTATACGAGCAGTACTTC. This sequence encodes CSVDGAGGLYEQYF.

The chain recombines TRBV4-3 with TRBJ2-1, with D perhaps matching TRBD2 (6 bases). Trimming left V 4 bases short and J 10 bases short, with 14 bases between. There are 13 residues in the CDR3. In germline, CDR1 is LGHNA, CDR2 YSLEER. The CDR3 DNA sequence: TGCGCCAGCAGCCGGAGGGTCGGCAAGGAGCAGTTCTTC. Amino acids: CASSRRVGKEQFF.

This clonotype came up once. The chain couples TRBV2 to TRBJ1-2; weak D call: TRBD1 (5 bases). V lost 1 base to trimming and J lost 8 bases, with 11 bases between them. Germline values: CDR1 SNHLY, CDR2 FYNNEI. CDR3 length: 13 amino acids. This chain's CDR3 is CASSEETVGGYTF. For the CDR3, the DNA is TGTGCCAGCAGTGAAGAGACAGTAGGCGGCTACACCTTC. The variable domain in full, with the rest retrieved from reference TRBV2 and TRBJ1-2, is EPEVTQTPSHQVTQMGQEVILRCVPISNHLYFYWYRQILGQKVEFLVSFYNNEISEKSEIFDDQFSVERPDGSNFTLKIRSTKLEDSAMYFCASSEETVGGYTFGSGTRLTVV.

V gene TRBV28 combines with J gene TRBJ2-3, with TRBD1 identical over 9 bases. The CDR3 has 15 residues. V was pared by 3 bases and J by 0 bases, with 1 base of the junction left unmatched. Germline V CDR1 and CDR2: MDHEN, SYDVKM. CDR3 coding DNA: TGTGCCAGCAGTTTCGACAGGGGGAGCACAGATACGCAGTATTTT. Protein sequence: CASSFDRGSTDTQYF.

The J gene is TRBJ2-5, the V gene TRBV20-1; D is perhaps TRBD2 (5 bases). The germline V gene has CDR1 DFQATT and CDR2 SNEGSKA (reference sequence). Trimming left V 5 bases short and J 5 bases short, with 12 bases between. The CDR3 totals 12 residues. The CDR3 DNA is TGCAGTGCTCATGCGGGCTCGGAGACCCAGTACTTC. This codes for CSAHAGSETQYF.

This rearrangement joins TRBV20-1 to TRBJ2-7; TRBD1 matches 9 bases. Germline V gene lookup returns CDR1 DFQATT and CDR2 SNEGSKA (reference sequence). The junction had 8 bases not matched to a gene; V was cut back by 0 bases and J by 2 bases. CDR3 length: 16 amino acids. CDR3 in DNA: TGCAGTGCTAGAGATTTCCGGACAGGGGTGACCTACGAGCAGTACTTC. The encoded protein is CSARDFRTGVTYEQYF.

The sample holds a few counts of this clonotype. The chain links TRBV4-3 to TRBJ1-2; D not certain. Trimming pared 0 bases from V and 4 bases from J, leaving 15 bases between. Germline assignment: CDR1 LGHNA and CDR2 YSLEER. This CDR3 contains 16 residues. CDR3 in amino acids: CASSQDRGRSPYGYTF. CDR3 in DNA: TGCGCCAGCAGCCAAGATCGGGGAAGGTCCCCCTATGGCTACACCTTC.

This chain connects TRBV14 to TRBJ2-1; 12 positions agree with TRBD2. The CDR3 length is 16 residues. With 4 bases clipped from V and 7 bases from J, the junction kept 8 bases outside the gene matches. CDR1 is SGHDN, CDR2 FVKESK, per germline. The CDR3 DNA reads as TGTGCCAGCAGCCCCCGGACTAGCGGGAAGGCTAATGAGCAGTTCTTC. Its protein product is CASSPRTSGKANEQFF.

This clonotype was recorded a few times. This chain connects TRBV5-1 to TRBJ2-1, with 7 bases aligning to TRBD2. The CDR3 runs to 16 residues. CDR1 SGHRS and CDR2 YFSETQ come from the germline V gene. Unmatched junction bases numbered 5, after V lost 0 bases and J lost 2 bases. The CDR3 loop is CASSLVAGEAYNEQFF. CDR3 bases: TGCGCCAGCAGCTTGGTTGCGGGAGAGGCCTACAATGAGCAGTTCTTC.

There are a few counts of this clonotype. This chain uses TRBV29-1 with TRBJ2-7; 9 bases align to TRBD1. The length of the CDR3 is 14 residues. The V and J ends lost 7 bases and 0 bases, in that order; junction bases with no gene match: 7. Germline values: CDR1 SQVTM, CDR2 ANQGSEA. The CDR3 bases are TGCAGCGCCGGGACAGGGTCGACCTCCTACGAGCAGTACTTC. Protein product: CSAGTGSTSYEQYF.